This T cell receptor (beta chain) derives from a study of neoadjuvant anti-PD-1 for oral cavity cancer. At the level of the study: Patients without progression got a fourth dose around day 43.

Described time point: after neoadjuvant nivolumab, at surgical resection. The patients had HPV-negative, locally advanced oral cavity squamous cell carcinoma. Germline CDR1 is SGHVS and CDR2 is FNYEAQ. CDR3 length: 14 amino acids. V shed 1 base, J shed 5 bases, and the junction held 2 bases outside the gene matches. Only in-frame clones appear in the TCRdb table, and some are missing; sequencing was by immunoSEQ multiplex PCR. The sample consists of 20,000 to 25,000 clones, less than 50% of them appearing once. The source was tumor tissue, collected after nivolumab (anti-PD-1) treatment. This TCR derives from a person between 40 and 85 years old with oral cavity squamous cell carcinoma. This chain joins TRBV7-6 and TRBJ2-7, with 10 bases matching TRBD2. CDR3 DNA: TGTGCCAGCAGCTTAGGAGCGGGGGGGGACGAGCAGTACTTC. Encoded protein: CASSLGAGGDEQYF.